Reported below is one T cell receptor (beta chain). The sample comes from a study of T-cell memory formation after mild COVID-19. TCRdb reanalysed the 5' RACE reads using MiXCR and keeps one entry per CDR3 protein. The sample includes about 400,000 distinct CDR3 sequences, more than 20% of them seen just once. Germline trimming cut 3 bases from V and 1 base from J; bases unmatched to any gene: 3. The CDR3 runs 14 residues. What was sequenced was PBMCs or a T cell subset sorted from them (not recorded which). The gene calls are TRBV12-3 or TRBV12-4 and TRBJ2-7, with 7 bases aligning to TRBD1. The sequence was obtained from an adult woman who had mild COVID-19 (a few samples of this study predate the infection). Cell type and time point are not known. CDR3 in amino acids: CASSLQGVSYEQYF. The CDR3 DNA reads TGTGCCAGCAGTTTGCAGGGGGTGTCCTACGAGCAGTACTTC.